This TCR beta chain stems from a study of shared clonotypes between healthy human individuals. Researchers ran the assay at a deep level. Replicate PCRs for sorted subsets used about 200 ng DNA; this equaled 25,000 to 35,000 T cell genomes. TCRdb keeps only in-frame clones here, not all; method: immunoSEQ multiplex PCR. Among approximately 1,500,000 clones, roughly 98% were seen once, and the ten largest hold 0.4% to 0.55%. Regarding this clone: The antigen is not known.

The germline V gene encodes CDR1 MRHNA and CDR2 SNTAGT. Trimming took 6 bases from V and 0 from J, leaving 15 bases between them. This CDR3 contains 17 residues. Notes on the study in general: Larger estimated richness was generally seen in naive subsets than in memory subsets.

This sequence was found in a young man in good health. The V and J genes are TRBV6-4 and TRBJ2-6; no definite D call. Sequenced material: naive CD4+ T cells sorted from blood. Subset meaning: CD45RA+ positively selected. The CDR3 here is CASSPYPQISGANVLTF. The DNA for the CDR3 is TGTGCCAGCAGCCCCTATCCCCAGATCTCTGGGGCCAACGTCCTGACTTTC.